The entry that follows covers one T cell receptor (beta chain) sequence. Repertoires were generated with immunoSEQ multiplex PCR, while TCRdb's copy carries only in-frame clones and drops some. The sample yields 200,000 to 300,000 clones, around 87% seen once. This entry is derived from a study of blood T cell repertoires in COVID-19. Trimming took 2 bases from V and 3 from J; bases not matched to a gene: 3. Germline values: CDR1 LGHDT, CDR2 YNNKEL (reference sequence). CDR3 size: 15 residues. The sequence came from a woman aged 60 to 75 with COVID-19, enrolled during active disease. V usage is TRBV3-1 (or the pseudogene TRBV3-2) and J usage is TRBJ2-2; the match to TRBD1 covers 7 bases. The sequencing input was peripheral blood. CDR3 DNA sequence: TGTGCCAGCAGCCAAAGGACAGGCTACACCGGGGAGCTGTTTTTT. It specifies CASSQRTGYTGELFF.